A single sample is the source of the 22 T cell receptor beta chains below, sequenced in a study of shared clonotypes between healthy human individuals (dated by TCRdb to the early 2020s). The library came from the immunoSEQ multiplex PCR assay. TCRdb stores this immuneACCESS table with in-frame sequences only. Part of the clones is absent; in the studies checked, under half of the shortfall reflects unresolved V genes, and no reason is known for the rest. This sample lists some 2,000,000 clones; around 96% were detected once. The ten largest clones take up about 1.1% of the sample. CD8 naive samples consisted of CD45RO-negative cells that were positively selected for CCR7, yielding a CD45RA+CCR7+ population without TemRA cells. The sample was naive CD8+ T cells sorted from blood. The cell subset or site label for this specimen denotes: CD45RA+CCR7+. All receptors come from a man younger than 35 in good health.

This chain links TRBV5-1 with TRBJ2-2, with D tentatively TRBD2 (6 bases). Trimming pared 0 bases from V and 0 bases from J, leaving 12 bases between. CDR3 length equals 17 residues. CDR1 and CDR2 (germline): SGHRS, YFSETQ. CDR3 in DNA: TGCGCCAGCAGCTTGGTGTCCGGGACTGCGAACACCGGGGAGCTGTTTTTT. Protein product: CASSLVSGTANTGELFF.

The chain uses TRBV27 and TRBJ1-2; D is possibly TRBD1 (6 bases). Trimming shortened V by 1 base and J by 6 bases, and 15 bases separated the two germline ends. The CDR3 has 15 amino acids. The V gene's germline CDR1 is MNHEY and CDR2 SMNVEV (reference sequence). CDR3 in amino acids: CASSLFHRDGDGYTF. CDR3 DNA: TGTGCCAGCAGTTTATTCCACAGGGACGGCGATGGCTACACCTTC.

In nucleotides, the CDR3 is TGTGCCAGCAGCCCGACGATCCTACAGTGCGGGTACGAGCAGTACTTC. This encodes CASSPTILQCGYEQYF. This sequence joins TRBV11-2 and TRBJ2-7, with a tentative D call TRBD2 (5 bases). Germline V lookup: CDR1 SGHAT, CDR2 FQNNGV. V gave up 5 bases and J gave up 4 bases, with 21 bases separating them. The CDR3 sequence is 16 residues long.

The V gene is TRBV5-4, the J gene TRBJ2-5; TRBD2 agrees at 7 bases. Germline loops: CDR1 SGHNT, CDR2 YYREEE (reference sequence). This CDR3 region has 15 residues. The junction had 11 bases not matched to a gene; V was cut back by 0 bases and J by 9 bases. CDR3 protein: CASSLDSSGAVAQYF. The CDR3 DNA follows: TGTGCCAGCAGCTTGGATTCTAGCGGCGCCGTGGCCCAGTACTTC.

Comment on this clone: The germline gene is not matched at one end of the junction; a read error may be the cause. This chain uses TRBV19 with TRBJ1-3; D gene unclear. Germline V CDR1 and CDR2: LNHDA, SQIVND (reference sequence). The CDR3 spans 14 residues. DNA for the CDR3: TGTGCCAGCAGTACGGGTCCCGATGGAAACACCATATATTTT. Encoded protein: CASSTGPDGNTIYF.

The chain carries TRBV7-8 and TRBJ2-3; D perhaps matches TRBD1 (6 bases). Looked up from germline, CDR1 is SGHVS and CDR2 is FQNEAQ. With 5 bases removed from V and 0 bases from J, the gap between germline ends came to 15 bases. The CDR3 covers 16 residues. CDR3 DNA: TGTGCCAGCAGCCCGGTTGGACAGATAAGCACAGATACGCAGTATTTT. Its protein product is CASSPVGQISTDTQYF.

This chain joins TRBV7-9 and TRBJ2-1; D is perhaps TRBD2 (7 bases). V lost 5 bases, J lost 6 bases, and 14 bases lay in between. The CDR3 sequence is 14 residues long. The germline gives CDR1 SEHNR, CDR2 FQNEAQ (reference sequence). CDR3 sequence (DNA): TGTGCCAGCAGCCCGAGGGGGGGGCTCAATGAGCAGTTCTTC. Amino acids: CASSPRGGLNEQFF.

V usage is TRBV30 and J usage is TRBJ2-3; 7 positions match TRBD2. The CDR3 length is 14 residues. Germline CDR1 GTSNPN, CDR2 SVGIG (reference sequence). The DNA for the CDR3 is TGTGCGCACGAGACTAGCAGGATTCCAGATACGCAGTATTTT. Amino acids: CAHETSRIPDTQYF.

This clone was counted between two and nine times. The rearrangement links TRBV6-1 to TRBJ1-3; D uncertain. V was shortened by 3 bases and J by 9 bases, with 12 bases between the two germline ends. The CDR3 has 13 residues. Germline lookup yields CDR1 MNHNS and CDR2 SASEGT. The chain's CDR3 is CASSDPTSGTIYF. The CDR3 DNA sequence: TGTGCCAGCAGTGATCCCACTTCTGGCACCATATATTTT.

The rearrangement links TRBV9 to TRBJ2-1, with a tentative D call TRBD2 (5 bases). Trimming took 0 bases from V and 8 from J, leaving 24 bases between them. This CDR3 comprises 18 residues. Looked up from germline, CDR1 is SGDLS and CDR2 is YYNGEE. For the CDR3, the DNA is TGTGCCAGCAGCGTAGCAAGATCTAGCCGGTTCGACGGGGATGAGCAGTTCTTC. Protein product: CASSVARSSRFDGDEQFF.

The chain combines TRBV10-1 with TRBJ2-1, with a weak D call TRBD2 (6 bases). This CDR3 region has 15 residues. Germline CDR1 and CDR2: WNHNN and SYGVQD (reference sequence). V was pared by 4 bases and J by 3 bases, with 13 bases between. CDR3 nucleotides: TGCGCCAGCAGTGTAACCGGGACTCACTACAATGAGCAGTTCTTC. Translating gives CASSVTGTHYNEQFF.

CDR3 sequence reads: CASSQDQLGRDTQYF. The CDR3 coding sequence is TGTGCCAGCAGCCAAGATCAACTAGGGCGGGATACGCAGTATTTT. This chain links TRBV4-2 with TRBJ2-3; tentative D call: TRBD2 (5 bases). V lost 0 bases and J lost 6, with 13 bases in between. This CDR3 contains 15 residues. Germline CDR1 LGHNA, CDR2 YNFKEQ.

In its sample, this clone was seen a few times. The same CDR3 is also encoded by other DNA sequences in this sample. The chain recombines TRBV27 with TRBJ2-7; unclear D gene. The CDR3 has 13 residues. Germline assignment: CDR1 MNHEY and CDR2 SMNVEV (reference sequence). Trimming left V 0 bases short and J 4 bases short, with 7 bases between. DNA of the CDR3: TGTGCCAGCAGTTTATCGTGGGGTTACGAGCAGTACTTC. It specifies CASSLSWGYEQYF.

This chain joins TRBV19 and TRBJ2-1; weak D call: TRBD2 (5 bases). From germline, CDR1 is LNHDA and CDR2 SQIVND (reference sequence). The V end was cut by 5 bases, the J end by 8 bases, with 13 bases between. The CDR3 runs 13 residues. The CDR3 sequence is CASSALLGHEQFF. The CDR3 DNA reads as TGTGCCAGTAGTGCCCTACTAGGCCATGAGCAGTTCTTC.

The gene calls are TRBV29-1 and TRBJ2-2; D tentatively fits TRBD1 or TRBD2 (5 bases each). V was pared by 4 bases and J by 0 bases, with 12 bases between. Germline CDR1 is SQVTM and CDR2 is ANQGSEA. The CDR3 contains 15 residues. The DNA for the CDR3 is TGCAGCGTTGTACCCGGGGCCACGAACACCGGGGAGCTGTTTTTT. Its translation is CSVVPGATNTGELFF.

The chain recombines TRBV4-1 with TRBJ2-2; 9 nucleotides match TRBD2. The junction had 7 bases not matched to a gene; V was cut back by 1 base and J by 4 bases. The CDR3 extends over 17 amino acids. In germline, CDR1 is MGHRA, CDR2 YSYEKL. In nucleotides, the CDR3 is TGCGCCAGCAGCCAAGGGGACCTAGCGGGACGCACCGGGGAGCTGTTTTTT. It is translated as CASSQGDLAGRTGELFF.

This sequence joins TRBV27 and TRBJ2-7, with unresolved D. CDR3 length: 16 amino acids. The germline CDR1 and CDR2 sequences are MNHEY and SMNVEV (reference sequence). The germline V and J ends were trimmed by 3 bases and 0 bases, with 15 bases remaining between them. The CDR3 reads CASSFTPGPSSYEQYF. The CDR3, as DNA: TGTGCCAGCAGTTTTACCCCCGGGCCGAGCTCCTACGAGCAGTACTTC.

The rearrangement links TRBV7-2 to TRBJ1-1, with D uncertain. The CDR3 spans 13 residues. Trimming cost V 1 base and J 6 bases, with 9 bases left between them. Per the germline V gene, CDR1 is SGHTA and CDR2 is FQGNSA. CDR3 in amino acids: CASSLEGGAEAFF. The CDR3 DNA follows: TGTGCCAGCAGCTTAGAAGGCGGCGCTGAAGCTTTCTTT.

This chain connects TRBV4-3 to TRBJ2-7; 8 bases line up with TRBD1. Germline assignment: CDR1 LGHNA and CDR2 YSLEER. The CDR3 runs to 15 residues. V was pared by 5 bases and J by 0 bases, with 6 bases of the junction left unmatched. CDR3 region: CASSTRQGSSYEQYF. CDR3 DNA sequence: TGCGCCAGCAGCACTCGACAGGGGAGCTCCTACGAGCAGTACTTC.

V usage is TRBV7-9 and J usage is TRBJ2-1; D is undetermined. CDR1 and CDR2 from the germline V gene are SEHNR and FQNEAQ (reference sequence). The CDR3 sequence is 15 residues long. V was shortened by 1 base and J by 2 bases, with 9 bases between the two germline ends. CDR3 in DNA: TGTGCCAGCAGCTTAGTTCTAGGGACCTACAATGAGCAGTTCTTC. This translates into CASSLVLGTYNEQFF.

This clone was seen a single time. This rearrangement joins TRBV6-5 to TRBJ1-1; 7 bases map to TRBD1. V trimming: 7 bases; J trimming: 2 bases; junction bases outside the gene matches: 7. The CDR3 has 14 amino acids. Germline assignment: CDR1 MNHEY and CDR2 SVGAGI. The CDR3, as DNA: TGTGCCAGCACCCCGAGGGACAGTAACACTGAAGCTTTCTTT. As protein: CASTPRDSNTEAFF.

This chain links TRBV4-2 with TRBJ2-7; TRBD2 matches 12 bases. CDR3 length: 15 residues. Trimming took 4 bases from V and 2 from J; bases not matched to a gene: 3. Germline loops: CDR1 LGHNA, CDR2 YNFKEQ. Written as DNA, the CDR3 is TGTGCCAGCAGCCCCAGGACTAGCGGGACCTACGAGCAGTACTTC. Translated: CASSPRTSGTYEQYF.